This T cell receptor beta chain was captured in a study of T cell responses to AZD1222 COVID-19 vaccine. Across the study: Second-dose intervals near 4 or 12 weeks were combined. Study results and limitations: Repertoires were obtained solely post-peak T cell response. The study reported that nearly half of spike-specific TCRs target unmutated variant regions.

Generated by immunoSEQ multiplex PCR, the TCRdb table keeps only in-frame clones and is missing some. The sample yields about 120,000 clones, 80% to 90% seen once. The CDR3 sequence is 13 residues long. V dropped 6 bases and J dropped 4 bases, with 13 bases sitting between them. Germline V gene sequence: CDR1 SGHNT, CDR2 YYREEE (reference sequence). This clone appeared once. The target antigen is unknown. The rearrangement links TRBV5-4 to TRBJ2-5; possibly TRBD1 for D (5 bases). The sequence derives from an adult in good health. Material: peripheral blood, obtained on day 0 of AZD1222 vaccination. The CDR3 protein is CASKGQGGETQYF. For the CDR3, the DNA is TGTGCCAGCAAGGGGCAGGGTGGAGAGACCCAGTACTTC.